This TCR beta chain was sequenced in a study of B cell selection in AIRE deficiency. Study-wide results and limits: Patient Tconv cells held approximately 30% of Treg sequences shared by healthy donors. Healthy Tconv contained around two fifths of shared healthy Treg sequences; only TCRbeta sequenced. Shared Treg sequences had shorter CDR3s, biased toward rearrangements with few non-templated insertions.

V was clipped by 5 bases and J by 5 bases; unmatched bases: 10. The germline gives CDR1 SGHTS, CDR2 YDEGEE. CDR3 length equals 15 residues. Profiling relied on immunoSEQ multiplex PCR, and the TCRdb table lists in-frame clones only, not all of them. Of 20,000 to 25,000 clones in the sample, about 96% were seen once. Regarding this clone: Its specificity is not known.

The sorted conventional CD4 T cells were gated as CD4+CD127+. The sequence came from a human donor with AIRE deficiency. The chain combines TRBV5-8 with TRBJ2-7, with 10 bases matching TRBD1. Material: conventional CD4+ T cells sorted from PBMCs. The CDR3 region is CASRSGQGDIDEQYF. The CDR3 region has the DNA TGTGCCAGCAGATCCGGACAGGGGGATATCGACGAGCAGTACTTC.